These T cell receptor beta chains were read from a single sample in a study of T cell changes during pregnancy in multiple sclerosis. Sequencing used immunoSEQ multiplex PCR; TCRdb keeps in-frame clones, though not all of them. The data hold over 20,000 clones, with roughly nine tenths observed a single time. Here the sequenced sample was CD4+ T cells from peripheral blood mononuclear cells, taken in the third trimester of pregnancy. These receptors all come from a female donor in good health, enrolled as a control in a pregnancy study. The CDR3 runs from the conserved cysteine through the conserved F or W. D genes are given only for firm matches. Size tells how often a clone was seen (once, few, many) or the class of an expanded clone, and some rows leave it out.

V gene: TRBV18; clone size: -; J gene: TRBJ2-5; D gene: -; CDR3 DNA: TGTGCCAGCTCACCACCAGGACAGGGAGGGGAGACCCAGTACTTC; CDR3 protein: CASSPPGQGGETQYF
V gene: TRBV7-6; clone size: -; J gene: TRBJ2-2; D gene: TRBD1; CDR3 DNA: TGTGCCAGCAGCTCGGGACAGGGGGTGAAACACCGGGAGCTGTTTTTT; CDR3 protein: CASSSGQGVKHRELFF
V gene: TRBV5-1; clone size: -; J gene: TRBJ1-4; D gene: TRBD1; CDR3 DNA: TGCGCCAGCAGCTGGACAGGGGGCGCCCGGGAAAAACTGTTTTTT; CDR3 protein: CASSWTGGAREKLFF
V gene: TRBV6-6; clone size: -; J gene: TRBJ1-6; D gene: TRBD1; CDR3 DNA: TGTGCCAGCAAGGACAGGGCTAATTCACCCCTCCACTTT; CDR3 protein: CASKDRANSPLHF
V gene: TRBV28; clone size: -; J gene: TRBJ1-3; D gene: TRBD1; CDR3 DNA: TGTGCCAGCAGTCCACAGGGGAAAGGAACTGGAAACACCATATATTTT; CDR3 protein: CASSPQGKGTGNTIYF
V gene: TRBV25-1; clone size: few; J gene: TRBJ1-2; D gene: -; CDR3 DNA: TGTGCCAGCAGTGAAAGGACTCCGATTCGTGGCTACACCTTC; CDR3 protein: CASSERTPIRGYTF
V gene: TRBV9; clone size: -; J gene: TRBJ2-7; D gene: TRBD1; CDR3 DNA: TGTGCCAGCAGCGTAGAGGTGGGGGACAGTTTCTACGAGCAGTACTTC; CDR3 protein: CASSVEVGDSFYEQYF
V gene: TRBV7-2; clone size: -; J gene: TRBJ1-2; D gene: -; CDR3 DNA: TGTGCCAGCAGCTTAGGGGGCTCCAGCTATGGCTACACCTTC; CDR3 protein: CASSLGGSSYGYTF
V gene: TRBV19; clone size: -; J gene: TRBJ2-2; D gene: -; CDR3 DNA: TGTGCCACCGCGGGGAGAGGGTTCACCGGGGAGCTGTTTTTT; CDR3 protein: CATAGRGFTGELFF
V gene: TRBV19; clone size: -; J gene: TRBJ1-5; D gene: -; CDR3 DNA: TGTGCCAGTAGCCGACAGTTCAGCAATCAGCCCCAGCATTTT; CDR3 protein: CASSRQFSNQPQHF
V gene: TRBV19; clone size: -; J gene: TRBJ1-1; D gene: -; CDR3 DNA: TGTGCCAGTAGTACCCCCGGAGTGGGGAGGAACACTGAAGCTTTCTTT; CDR3 protein: CASSTPGVGRNTEAFF
V gene: TRBV30; clone size: -; J gene: TRBJ2-3; D gene: -; CDR3 DNA: TGTGCCTGGGCACAGGGCCTAAGCACAGATACGCAGTATTTT; CDR3 protein: CAWAQGLSTDTQYF
V gene: TRBV27; clone size: -; J gene: TRBJ2-3; D gene: -; CDR3 DNA: TGTGCCAGCAGTTTAAGGTTCAGAGCGGACCAAAGCACAGATACGCAGTATTTT; CDR3 protein: CASSLRFRADQSTDTQYF
V gene: TRBV9; clone size: -; J gene: TRBJ1-4; D gene: TRBD1; CDR3 DNA: TGTGCCAGCAGCGCCCGCGACAGGGCTAATGAAAAACTGTTTTTT; CDR3 protein: CASSARDRANEKLFF
V gene: TRBV28; clone size: -; J gene: TRBJ2-7; D gene: TRBD1; CDR3 DNA: TGTGCCAGCAGCCCCCTTTCGGGACAGGGGTTCGAGCAGTACTTC; CDR3 protein: CASSPLSGQGFEQYF
V gene: TRBV29-1; clone size: -; J gene: TRBJ1-1; D gene: -; CDR3 DNA: TGCAGCGCTGTGGGGGGGACGGTGAACACTGAAGCTTTCTTT; CDR3 protein: CSAVGGTVNTEAFF
V gene: TRBV7-9; clone size: -; J gene: TRBJ2-3; D gene: -; CDR3 DNA: TGTGCCAGCGGCAGGGGAGGGAAGGGCGATACGCAGTATTTT; CDR3 protein: CASGRGGKGDTQYF
V gene: TRBV29-1; clone size: -; J gene: TRBJ1-1; D gene: TRBD1; CDR3 DNA: TGCAGCGTGGGGACAGGATACACTGAAGCTTTCTTT; CDR3 protein: CSVGTGYTEAFF
V gene: TRBV30; clone size: -; J gene: TRBJ2-2; D gene: TRBD2; CDR3 DNA: TGTGCCCTTCCCCGTCTAGCGGGATTATCCGGGGAGCTGTTTTTT; CDR3 protein: CALPRLAGLSGELFF
V gene: TRBV6-4; clone size: once; J gene: TRBJ2-1; D gene: TRBD2; CDR3 DNA: TGTGCCAGCAGGCAACTAGCGGGAGAACGAAGTGAGCAGTTCTTC; CDR3 protein: CASRQLAGERSEQFF
V gene: TRBV10-1; clone size: -; J gene: TRBJ1-2; D gene: -; CDR3 DNA: TGCGCCAGCAGTGAGGGGTTGCGAGGAGGCTACACCTTC; CDR3 protein: CASSEGLRGGYTF
V gene: TRBV19; clone size: -; J gene: TRBJ2-1; D gene: -; CDR3 DNA: TGTGCCAGTAGCTATTCTAGGGGGATCTCCTACAATGAGCAGTTCTTC; CDR3 protein: CASSYSRGISYNEQFF
V gene: TRBV19; clone size: -; J gene: TRBJ1-5; D gene: -; CDR3 DNA: TGTGCCAGTAGTAACAGGGCTAATCAGCCCCAGCATTTT; CDR3 protein: CASSNRANQPQHF
V gene: TRBV7-2; clone size: -; J gene: TRBJ2-1; D gene: TRBD1; CDR3 DNA: TGTGCCAGCAGCGTCGGGGGCGGACAGGGGGCTAGTAATGAGCAGTTCTTC; CDR3 protein: CASSVGGGQGASNEQFF
V gene: TRBV2; clone size: few; J gene: TRBJ2-4; D gene: TRBD2; CDR3 DNA: TGTGCCAGCAGTGTCATAGCGGGACTAGCCAAAAACATTCAGTACTTC; CDR3 protein: CASSVIAGLAKNIQYF
V gene: TRBV28; clone size: -; J gene: TRBJ1-5; D gene: -; CDR3 DNA: TGTGCCAGCAGCTACCCTAATCAGCCCCAGCATTTT; CDR3 protein: CASSYPNQPQHF
V gene: TRBV6-5; clone size: once; J gene: TRBJ2-2; D gene: TRBD1; CDR3 DNA: TGTGCCAGCTCGCGACAGGGGGCCGGGGAGCTGTTTTTT; CDR3 protein: CASSRQGAGELFF
V gene: TRBV19; clone size: -; J gene: TRBJ2-6; D gene: -; CDR3 DNA: TGTGCCAGTAGTAGCCTCACAGGACAATTCTCTGGGGCCAACGTCCTGACTTTC; CDR3 protein: CASSSLTGQFSGANVLTF
V gene: TRBV19; clone size: -; J gene: TRBJ2-2; D gene: -; CDR3 DNA: TGTGCCAGTAGCGGCACAGGGTTCGGGGAGCTGTTTTTT; CDR3 protein: CASSGTGFGELFF
V gene: TRBV29-1; clone size: -; J gene: TRBJ2-3; D gene: -; CDR3 DNA: TGCAGCGCCCACGGGAGCAAATTAGAGGGTACGCAGTATTTT; CDR3 protein: CSAHGSKLEGTQYF
V gene: TRBV10-3; clone size: -; J gene: TRBJ1-2; D gene: TRBD1; CDR3 DNA: TGTGCCATTATGGGACAGGGGGCACACTATGGCTACACCTTC; CDR3 protein: CAIMGQGAHYGYTF
V gene: TRBV6-5; clone size: -; J gene: TRBJ2-7; D gene: TRBD1; CDR3 DNA: TGTGCCAGCGGCCCAACCGGGACAGGGTATCCCGAGCAGTACTTC; CDR3 protein: CASGPTGTGYPEQYF
V gene: TRBV25-1; clone size: -; J gene: TRBJ1-1; D gene: TRBD1; CDR3 DNA: TGTGCCAGCAGTGAGGTTGTCAGGGGGAGTGGGGAAGCTTTCTTT; CDR3 protein: CASSEVVRGSGEAFF
V gene: TRBV7-2; clone size: few; J gene: TRBJ2-7; D gene: -; CDR3 DNA: TGTGCCAGCAGCCGAGGGGGGGCTCAGTACGAGCAGTACTTC; CDR3 protein: CASSRGGAQYEQYF
V gene: TRBV19; clone size: -; J gene: TRBJ2-3; D gene: -; CDR3 DNA: TGTGCCAGTAGTATACCTGGACTCCGCGGCACAGATACGCAGTATTTT; CDR3 protein: CASSIPGLRGTDTQYF